One and the same sample provided the 31 T cell receptor beta chains below, sequenced in a study of Ad26.COV2.S vaccination and SARS-CoV-2 variants. Treatment specified: about 20 received Ad26.COV2.S at low or high dose, single or two shots; roughly five received placebo; per-sample allocation not given. Sampling took place 63 days after the first vaccine or placebo injection. Method: immunoSEQ multiplex PCR; TCRdb's copy keeps in-frame clones and lacks some. The sample lists approximately 300,000 clones; over 80% were seen once. The sample consisted of peripheral blood, taken in a trial of Ad26.COV2.S vaccine versus placebo. Receptors were obtained from a person between 18 and 65 years old who received the Ad26.COV2.S COVID-19 vaccine or a placebo.

On this clone: The junction does not match germline at one end; this may be a read error. The rearrangement links TRBV7-6 to TRBJ2-7; D remains ambiguous. The CDR3 is 11 amino acids. Germline loops: CDR1 SGHVS, CDR2 FNYEAQ. CDR3 sequence (DNA): TGTGCCAGCAGCTTGGGTGGGGTATGGAACTTC. It codes for CASSLGGVWNF.

This clone was detected a few times. The chain combines TRBV27 with TRBJ2-2, with D perhaps given as TRBD1 or TRBD2 (5 bases each). Germline CDR1 MNHEY, CDR2 SMNVEV (reference sequence). CDR3 length: 21 amino acids. V was pared by 3 bases and J by 1 base, with 27 bases between. DNA for the CDR3: TGTGCCAGCAGTTTTACAGCACCGGGACCACAATACGGGCGGAACACCGGGGAGCTGTTTTTT. Amino acids: CASSFTAPGPQYGRNTGELFF.

This clone was detected once. This chain connects TRBV6-5 to TRBJ1-2, with D unresolved. The CDR3 contains 15 residues. The germline CDR1 and CDR2 sequences are MNHEY and SVGAGI. V lost 0 bases and J 2 bases, leaving 10 bases between the germline ends. For the CDR3, the DNA is TGTGCCAGCAGTTACTCGAGGGAAGTAAACTATGGCTACACCTTC. As protein: CASSYSREVNYGYTF.

V gene TRBV10-2 combines with J gene TRBJ1-6; TRBD1 might be the D (6 bases). V was clipped by 6 bases and J by 5 bases, with 11 bases between them. This CDR3 has 14 amino acids. The germline CDR1 and CDR2 sequences are WSHSY and SAAADI. DNA for the CDR3: TGCGCCAGCAGGCCGGGACACGATAATTCACCCCTCCACTTT. Translated: CASRPGHDNSPLHF.

The V call is TRBV30, the J call TRBJ1-4; possible D gene TRBD1, 6 bases. CDR3 length equals 14 residues. CDR1 is GTSNPN, CDR2 SVGIG, per germline (reference sequence). Trimming shortened V by 2 bases and J by 7 bases, and 14 bases separated the two germline ends. The CDR3 DNA sequence: TGTGCCTGGAGTACAGGGACCGGTCGTGAAAAACTGTTTTTT. Its translation is CAWSTGTGREKLFF.

The genes are TRBV5-1 and TRBJ2-5; D is uncertain. V was trimmed by 2 bases and J by 2 bases, leaving 10 bases between them. Germline V lookup: CDR1 SGHRS, CDR2 YFSETQ. This CDR3 is built from 14 residues. The CDR3 sequence is CASSLTGPQETQYF. The DNA for the CDR3 is TGCGCCAGCAGCTTAACCGGGCCACAAGAGACCCAGTACTTC.

The rearrangement links TRBV7-2 to TRBJ1-5; TRBD1 matches 9 bases. CDR3 length: 14 residues. With V trimmed by 9 bases and J by 2 bases, 5 bases remained unmatched. Germline loops: CDR1 SGHTA, CDR2 FQGNSA. The chain's CDR3 is CASRQGGGNQPQHF. In DNA, the CDR3 is TGTGCCAGTCGACAGGGGGGTGGCAATCAGCCCCAGCATTTT. The full variable domain, its missing parts supplied by reference TRBV7-2 and TRBJ1-5, is GAGVSQSPSNKVTEKGKDVELRCDPISGHTALYWYRQSLGQGLEFLIYFQGNSAPDKSGLPSDRFSAERTGGSVSTLTIQRTQQEDSAVYLCASRQGGGNQPQHFGDGTRLSIL.

In regard to this clone: At the DNA level, this CDR3 is encoded by other sequences in the same sample as well. V usage is TRBV9 and J usage is TRBJ1-1; D call uncertain. V dropped 0 bases and J dropped 1 base, with 7 bases sitting between them. This CDR3 has 14 residues. The germline V gene encodes CDR1 SGDLS and CDR2 YYNGEE. CDR3 amino acids: CASSVVLGNTEAFF. The CDR3 coding sequence is TGTGCCAGCAGCGTAGTGTTAGGGAACACTGAAGCTTTCTTT.

This clone was counted once. The chain uses TRBV7-9 and TRBJ2-3; 9 nucleotides match TRBD2. The V gene end was trimmed by 0 bases and the J gene end by 2 bases; junction bases not matched to a gene: 6. The CDR3 loop spans 17 amino acids. Germline-derived CDR1 and CDR2 are SEHNR and FQNEAQ (reference sequence). The CDR3 DNA reads as TGTGCCAGCAGCTTAGCGCGGGGGGGCCTCAACACAGATACGCAGTATTTT. Translating gives CASSLARGGLNTDTQYF.

The gene calls are TRBV30 and TRBJ1-5; 7 bases are a match to TRBD1. The CDR3 spans 13 residues. The ends lost 4 bases at V and 5 bases at J; junction bases unmatched: 5. CDR1 and CDR2 from the germline V gene are GTSNPN and SVGIG (reference sequence). CDR3 residues: CAWTGGVDQPQHF. The CDR3 nucleotides read TGTGCCTGGACAGGGGGAGTGGATCAGCCCCAGCATTTT.

V and J are TRBV5-1 and TRBJ1-6, with unresolved D. Germline CDR1 and CDR2: SGHRS and YFSETQ. V was clipped by 5 bases and J by 10 bases, with 10 bases between them. CDR3 length: 12 residues. The CDR3 sequence is CASRRLGSPLHF. The CDR3 DNA sequence: TGCGCCAGCAGACGGTTAGGGTCACCCCTCCACTTT.

The chain links TRBV24-1 to TRBJ2-2; maybe TRBD2 (5 bases). Germline V gives CDR1 KGHDR, CDR2 SFDVKD. The ends were cut back, 3 bases at V and 5 bases at J, with 12 bases in the middle. The CDR3 covers 15 residues. CDR3 sequence reads: CATSDGLKRTGELFF. The CDR3 DNA reads as TGTGCCACCAGTGATGGACTGAAACGGACCGGGGAGCTGTTTTTT.

CDR3 in amino acids: CASSPPDREYEQYF. The CDR3 DNA sequence: TGTGCCAGCAGCCCACCGGACAGGGAATACGAGCAGTACTTC. The chain carries TRBV5-5 and TRBJ2-7; 8 nucleotides line up with TRBD1. J lost 4 bases, V lost 4 bases, and 7 bases had no gene match. Germline V gene sequence: CDR1 SGHKS, CDR2 YYEKEE (reference sequence). The CDR3 length is 14 residues. The full variable domain, with the rest looked up from reference TRBV5-5 and TRBJ2-7, is DAGVTQSPTHLIKTRGQQVTLRCSPISGHKSVSWYQQVLGQGPQFIFQYYEKEERGRGNFPDRFSARQFPNYSSELNVNALLLGDSALYLCASSPPDREYEQYFGPGTRLTVT.

The V gene is TRBV19, the J gene TRBJ1-2, with TRBD1 as a possible D gene (5 bases). Germline assignment: CDR1 LNHDA and CDR2 SQIVND (reference sequence). This CDR3 contains 12 residues. The CDR3 spells CASPGGDYGYTF. The CDR3 coding sequence is TGTGCGTCTCCTGGGGGAGACTATGGCTACACCTTC.

This chain connects TRBV27 to TRBJ1-2; possible D gene TRBD1, 6 bases. The ends were cut back, 3 bases at V and 7 bases at J, with 12 bases in the middle. Germline V gene sequence: CDR1 MNHEY, CDR2 SMNVEV (reference sequence). This CDR3 region has 13 residues. The CDR3 DNA is TGTGCCAGCAGTTTTCGGGGGGCGCCTGGCTACACCTTC. Its protein is CASSFRGAPGYTF.

This rearrangement joins TRBV7-2 to TRBJ2-2; D gene ambiguous. The CDR3 is 14 residues long. Germline loops: CDR1 SGHTA, CDR2 FQGNSA. V lost 3 bases, J lost 0 bases, and 5 bases lay in between. The CDR3 loop reads CASSFHTNTGELFF. As DNA, the CDR3 is TGTGCCAGCAGCTTTCACACGAACACCGGGGAGCTGTTTTTT. Combining the CDR3 with reference TRBV7-2 and TRBJ2-2 gives the whole variable domain GAGVSQSPSNKVTEKGKDVELRCDPISGHTALYWYRQSLGQGLEFLIYFQGNSAPDKSGLPSDRFSAERTGGSVSTLTIQRTQQEDSAVYLCASSFHTNTGELFFGEGSRLTVL.

The sample holds a few counts of this clone. The rearrangement joins TRBV4-2 to TRBJ1-5; D is perhaps TRBD1 (5 bases). Germline V lookup: CDR1 LGHNA, CDR2 YNFKEQ. V was shortened by 3 bases and J by 11 bases, with 14 bases between the two germline ends. This CDR3 comprises 13 residues. The CDR3 nucleotides are TGTGCCAGCAGCCAGGAGCCCACAGGTTCCCAGCATTTT. This sequence encodes CASSQEPTGSQHF.

The chain is built from TRBV19 and TRBJ2-1, with 9 positions matching TRBD2. Germline trimming cut 5 bases from V and 7 bases from J; bases unmatched to any gene: 21. This CDR3 contains 19 residues. Germline V CDR1 and CDR2: LNHDA, SQIVND (reference sequence). The CDR3 sequence: CASSFGALAGLLTLNEQFF. The CDR3 DNA reads as TGTGCCAGTAGTTTTGGGGCCCTAGCGGGGCTCCTAACGCTTAATGAGCAGTTCTTC.

The V gene is TRBV11-3, the J gene TRBJ1-3; D not resolved. The CDR3 runs 16 residues. From germline, CDR1 is SGHNT and CDR2 YENEEA. Between the trimmed V and J ends, which lost 5 bases and 2 bases, there was a span of 16 bases. The CDR3 nucleotides are TGTGCCAGCAGCCCCGGACGCGGAAGGGCTGGAAACACCATATATTTT. This translates into CASSPGRGRAGNTIYF. Variable domain in full (rest from reference TRBV11-3 and TRBJ1-3): EAGVVQSPRYKIIEKKQPVAFWCNPISGHNTLYWYLQNLGQGPELLIRYENEEAVDDSQLPKDRFSAERLKGVDSTLKIQPAELGDSAVYLCASSPGRGRAGNTIYFGEGSWLTVV.

This rearrangement joins TRBV5-1 to TRBJ2-2; D perhaps matches TRBD2 (6 bases). V lost 4 bases, J lost 4 bases, and 20 bases lay in between. This CDR3 has 17 residues. Germline CDR1 is SGHRS and CDR2 is YFSETQ. CDR3: CASSTGSPSLSTGELFF. DNA for the CDR3: TGCGCCAGCAGCACCGGGAGCCCCTCCCTGAGCACCGGGGAGCTGTTTTTT.

This clone has a single count. V gene TRBV2 combines with J gene TRBJ1-6, with TRBD1 as a possible D gene (5 bases). Germline V gene sequence: CDR1 SNHLY, CDR2 FYNNEI. The CDR3 spans 14 residues. Trimming stripped 7 bases from V and 7 bases from J, with 14 bases between. In DNA, the CDR3 is TGTGCCAGCACCGGGGCCCGCGGCAATTCACCCCTCCACTTT. It codes for CASTGARGNSPLHF. The full variable domain, its missing parts supplied by reference TRBV2 and TRBJ1-6, is EPEVTQTPSHQVTQMGQEVILRCVPISNHLYFYWYRQILGQKVEFLVSFYNNEISEKSEIFDDQFSVERPDGSNFTLKIRSTKLEDSAMYFCASTGARGNSPLHFGNGTRLTVT.

V and J are TRBV6-2 or TRBV6-3 and TRBJ2-7; 7 nucleotides match TRBD1. V lost 4 bases, J lost 6 bases, and 6 bases stayed unmatched. CDR1 is MNHEY, CDR2 SVGEGT, per germline. The CDR3 has 13 residues. CDR3 protein: CASSWGTAGEQYF. The CDR3 bases are TGTGCCAGCAGTTGGGGGACAGCAGGCGAGCAGTACTTC.

The chain has TRBV21-1 and TRBJ2-1; the table gives TRBD2 as D, unverified against the DNA. TRBV21-1 is assigned pseudogene status. The CDR3 runs 19 residues. The DNA for the CDR3 is TGTGCCAGCAGCAAAGCGTGCGGACTAGCGGGGTTCTCCTACAATGAGCAGTTCTTC. It yields the protein CASSKACGLAGFSYNEQFF.

The chain links TRBV7-2 to TRBJ2-1, with TRBD2 matching over 13 bases. CDR1 and CDR2 (germline): SGHTA, FQGNSA. The CDR3 is made up of 16 amino acids. Unmatched junction bases numbered 4, after V lost 3 bases and J lost 5 bases. The CDR3 DNA sequence: TGTGCCAGCAGCTTCGCCGGGACTAGCGGGGACAATGAGCAGTTCTTC. This codes for CASSFAGTSGDNEQFF.

The chain couples TRBV5-6 to TRBJ2-7; TRBD1 matches at 8 bases. The CDR3 is 15 residues long. CDR1 and CDR2 from the germline V gene are SGHDT and YYEEEE. Germline trimming cut 0 bases from V and 1 base from J; bases unmatched to any gene: 3. The CDR3: CASSLGTGYSYEQYF. The CDR3 DNA reads TGTGCCAGCAGCTTGGGGACAGGGTATTCCTACGAGCAGTACTTC.

The chain links TRBV11-1 to TRBJ2-5, with D possibly called TRBD1 or TRBD2 (5 bases each). V was shortened by 5 bases and J by 4 bases, with 20 bases between the two germline ends. Germline loops: CDR1 SGHAT, CDR2 FQDESV (reference sequence). The CDR3 spans 16 residues. This chain's CDR3 is CASSGPRDAGGETQYF. CDR3 nucleotides: TGTGCCAGCAGCGGCCCCCGGGACGCCGGAGGAGAGACCCAGTACTTC.

The V call is TRBV2, the J call TRBJ2-2; TRBD2 is a possible D gene (6 bases). This CDR3 has 13 residues. In germline, CDR1 is SNHLY, CDR2 FYNNEI. Trimming took 2 bases from V and 6 from J, leaving 7 bases between them. The CDR3 DNA follows: TGTGCCAGCAGTGAAACGGGGGCCGGGGAGCTGTTTTTT. Protein sequence: CASSETGAGELFF.

The rearrangement uses TRBV11-3 and TRBJ1-1; TRBD1 matches 7 bases. In germline, CDR1 is SGHNT, CDR2 YENEEA. J was trimmed by 3 bases and V by 3 bases; bases with no gene match: 4. This CDR3 comprises 14 residues. The CDR3 DNA follows: TGTGCCAGCAGCTTTGACAGGGCGGACACTGAAGCTTTCTTT. Protein: CASSFDRADTEAFF.

This clone was found a few times. V usage is TRBV2 and J usage is TRBJ2-7; TRBD1 or TRBD2 may be the D gene (5 bases each). The CDR3 loop spans 14 amino acids. The germline V gene encodes CDR1 SNHLY and CDR2 FYNNEI. The V end lost 2 bases, the J end lost 3 bases, and 11 bases lay between the germline ends. This chain's CDR3 is CASSERDVSYEQYF. The CDR3, as DNA: TGTGCCAGCAGTGAAAGGGACGTCAGCTACGAGCAGTACTTC.

The chain joins TRBV12-3 or TRBV12-4 to TRBJ1-1; D is uncertain. V gave up 3 bases and J gave up 3 bases, with 8 bases separating them. There are 13 residues in the CDR3. CDR3 in amino acids: CASSLRPDTEAFF. For the CDR3, the DNA is TGTGCCAGCAGTTTGAGACCAGACACTGAAGCTTTCTTT.

The chain recombines TRBV5-1 with TRBJ2-3; TRBD1 aligns across 8 bases. Germline CDR1 and CDR2: SGHRS and YFSETQ. V was pared by 5 bases and J by 3 bases, with 11 bases of the junction left unmatched. The CDR3 is 16 amino acids. CDR3 nucleotide sequence: TGCGCCAGCAGTTGGGGGGCCAGGGGGCGTACAGATACGCAGTATTTT. Its protein product is CASSWGARGRTDTQYF.